One sample yielded the 20 T cell receptor beta chains listed below, sequenced in a study of a mutant IDH1 vaccine in newly diagnosed glioma. These TCRs are of unknown antigen specificity. This table comes from immunoSEQ multiplex PCR, and its TCRdb copy is limited to in-frame clones, with some not included. This table holds over 55,000 clones, approximately 90% found once. Indicated time point: week 5, during vaccination. Alongside topical imiquimod, each dose of vaccine comprised 300 ug of mutant IDH1 20-mer peptide. Sequencing used PBMCs, obtained from a glioma patient whose treatment included an IDH1 peptide vaccine. Receptors were obtained from a woman aged 40 to 50 with glioma.

The CDR3: CASQSYNEQFF. The CDR3 region has the DNA TGCGCCAGCCAGAGTTACAATGAGCAGTTCTTC. V gene TRBV5-1 combines with J gene TRBJ2-1; D is ambiguous. V dropped 7 bases and J dropped 4 bases, with 6 bases sitting between them. Per germline, CDR1 SGHRS and CDR2 YFSETQ. The CDR3 covers 11 residues.

V gene TRBV5-5 combines with J gene TRBJ2-2, with D possibly matching TRBD2 (6 bases). The CDR3 runs to 16 residues. V shed 0 bases and J shed 7 bases, with 16 bases lying between them. Germline CDR1 reads SGHKS; CDR2 reads YYEKEE (reference sequence). CDR3 bases: TGTGCCAGCAGCTTGGGGAGGGATCCAAAACACGGGGAGCTGTTTTTT. Translated, it gives CASSLGRDPKHGELFF.

This chain's CDR3 is CASQGNTGELFF. CDR3 coding DNA: TGTGCCAGCCAGGGAAACACCGGGGAGCTGTTTTTT. The chain employs TRBV6-5 and TRBJ2-2; possible D gene TRBD1, 5 bases. The CDR3 loop spans 12 amino acids. The germline gives CDR1 MNHEY, CDR2 SVGAGI. V was pared by 8 bases and J by 2 bases, with 6 bases between.

This chain connects TRBV5-6 to TRBJ2-5; D possibly corresponds to TRBD1 (6 bases). Germline CDR1 SGHDT, CDR2 YYEEEE. V lost 4 bases and J 2 bases, leaving 12 bases between the germline ends. This CDR3 comprises 14 residues. CDR3 in DNA: TGTGCCAGCAGCCAGATGGGACAACAAGAGACCCAGTACTTC. It codes for CASSQMGQQETQYF. The full variable domain, completed using reference TRBV5-6 and TRBJ2-5, is DAGVTQSPTHLIKTRGQQVTLRCSPKSGHDTVSWYQQALGQGPQFIFQYYEEEERQRGNFPDRFSGHQFPNYSSELNVNALLLGDSALYLCASSQMGQQETQYFGPGTRLLVL.

The gene calls are TRBV30 and TRBJ2-2; D is ambiguous. V lost 2 bases, J lost 1 base, and 11 bases lay in between. CDR1 is GTSNPN and CDR2 is SVGIG in the germline V gene (reference sequence). The CDR3 contains 15 residues. CDR3 residues: CAWSLRQLNTGELFF. DNA for the CDR3: TGTGCCTGGAGTCTAAGGCAGTTGAACACCGGGGAGCTGTTTTTT.

The chain uses TRBV4-3 and TRBJ2-3, with a tentative D call TRBD2 (7 bases). This CDR3 is 17 amino acids long. Trimming removed 4 bases from V and 0 bases from J, with 17 bases in between. In germline, CDR1 is LGHNA, CDR2 YSLEER. The CDR3 DNA reads TGCGCCAGCAGCCCCCTCCCACGGGGGGCTAGCACAGATACGCAGTATTTT. Its protein is CASSPLPRGASTDTQYF.

V usage is TRBV7-2 and J usage is TRBJ2-5, with a weak D call TRBD1 (5 bases). Looked up from germline, CDR1 is SGHTA and CDR2 is FQGNSA. Trimming cost V 0 bases and J 5 bases, with 13 bases left between them. This CDR3 region has 15 residues. The CDR3 is CASSLAGRGGETQYF. In nucleotides, the CDR3 is TGTGCCAGCAGCTTAGCTGGTAGGGGCGGCGAGACCCAGTACTTC.

The chain uses TRBV6-5 and TRBJ1-1; D is perhaps TRBD1 (5 bases). Germline values: CDR1 MNHEY, CDR2 SVGAGI. The CDR3 consists of 13 residues. V lost 2 bases to trimming and J lost 3 bases, with 7 bases between them. The DNA for the CDR3 is TGTGCCAGCAGTTACGGGGGGTACACTGAAGCTTTCTTT. This codes for CASSYGGYTEAFF.

This clone was seen a single time. The chain carries TRBV6-6 and TRBJ2-7; D could derive from TRBD1 or TRBD2 (5 bases each). Trimming stripped 2 bases from V and 5 bases from J, with 16 bases between. The CDR3 loop spans 15 amino acids. The germline gives CDR1 MNHNY, CDR2 SVGAGI (reference sequence). DNA of the CDR3: TGTGCCAGCAGTTACAGAGGGCAGGGCGGAAACGAGCAGTACTTC. As protein: CASSYRGQGGNEQYF.

This chain uses TRBV7-9 with TRBJ2-1; D might be TRBD1 (6 bases). The CDR3 runs 15 residues. Trimming pared 7 bases from V and 0 bases from J, leaving 13 bases between. The V gene's germline CDR1 is SEHNR and CDR2 FQNEAQ (reference sequence). CDR3 sequence: CASIETGSSYNEQFF. CDR3 nucleotide sequence: TGTGCCAGCATCGAAACAGGGAGCTCCTACAATGAGCAGTTCTTC.

This chain links TRBV7-8 with TRBJ1-1; tentative D call: TRBD1 (5 bases). Trimming stripped 2 bases from V and 3 bases from J, with 13 bases between. The length of the CDR3 is 15 residues. Germline V gene data show CDR1 as SGHVS and CDR2 as FQNEAQ. The CDR3 loop is CASSLQGPGYTEAFF. In DNA form, the CDR3 reads TGTGCCAGCAGCTTACAGGGCCCGGGGTACACTGAAGCTTTCTTT.

The CDR3 is CASSGGGFRNEQFF. The CDR3 nucleotides read TGTGCCAGCAGCGGGGGGGGTTTTAGGAATGAGCAGTTCTTC. The chain has TRBV6-1 and TRBJ2-1, with TRBD2 matching over 8 bases. In germline, CDR1 is MNHNS, CDR2 SASEGT. V lost 6 bases, J lost 7 bases, and 8 bases stayed unmatched. CDR3 size: 14 residues.

The chain uses TRBV23-1 and TRBJ2-5; perhaps TRBD1 as D (5 bases). TRBV23-1 is classed as an ORF, of uncertain function. The CDR3 spans 16 residues. Between the trimmed V and J ends, which lost 4 bases and 7 bases, there was a span of 22 bases. CDR3 protein: CASSPPGEPKGWTQYF. The CDR3 coding sequence is TGCGCCAGCAGTCCCCCGGGCGAGCCCAAGGGGTGGACCCAGTACTTC.

This sequence joins TRBV30 and TRBJ2-5; D gene unclear. CDR3 size: 11 residues. Trimming left V 3 bases short and J 2 bases short, with 4 bases between. The germline CDR1 and CDR2 sequences are GTSNPN and SVGIG (reference sequence). CDR3: CAWSGQETQYF. CDR3 in DNA: TGTGCCTGGAGCGGACAAGAGACCCAGTACTTC.

This rearrangement joins TRBV9 to TRBJ1-3, with D perhaps matching TRBD1 (5 bases). The CDR3 consists of 15 residues. In germline, CDR1 is SGDLS, CDR2 YYNGEE. Trimming pared 3 bases from V and 2 bases from J, leaving 12 bases between. Here the CDR3 DNA reads TGTGCCAGCAGCGGGGACCCAGGGACTGGAAACACCATATATTTT. As protein: CASSGDPGTGNTIYF.

This rearrangement joins TRBV7-9 to TRBJ2-7; D uncertain. V lost 5 bases and J lost 0, with 11 bases in between. From germline, CDR1 is SEHNR and CDR2 FQNEAQ (reference sequence). The CDR3 has 14 amino acids. The CDR3 loop is CASSRTGHSYEQYF. In DNA form, the CDR3 reads TGTGCCAGCAGCCGCACGGGCCACTCCTACGAGCAGTACTTC.

The chain couples TRBV30 to TRBJ2-1; 8 nucleotides line up with TRBD1. The J segment lost 9 bases and the V segment lost 0 bases, leaving 7 bases of the junction unmatched. Germline V gene data show CDR1 as GTSNPN and CDR2 as SVGIG (reference sequence). The CDR3 length is 14 residues. The CDR3 reads CAWSVKGRGREQFF. For the CDR3, the DNA is TGTGCCTGGAGTGTTAAGGGCAGGGGGCGTGAGCAGTTCTTC.

This chain links TRBV10-3 with TRBJ1-2; D is unresolved. V was shortened by 0 bases and J by 4 bases, with 6 bases between the two germline ends. CDR1 is ENHRY and CDR2 is SYGVKD in the germline V gene. This CDR3 comprises 13 residues. This CDR3 reads CAISESRVYGYTF. The CDR3 bases are TGTGCCATCAGTGAGTCACGCGTCTATGGCTACACCTTC.

The genes are TRBV10-2 and TRBJ2-7; the D gene is possibly TRBD2 (7 bases). This CDR3 is built from 16 residues. The V gene lost 2 bases and the J gene lost 5 bases, with 19 bases spanning the gap. Germline CDR1 WSHSY, CDR2 SAAADI. In nucleotides, the CDR3 is TGCGCCAGCAGTGAGCCCCGGGGGGCGGGAGCAAACGAGCAGTACTTC. Amino acids: CASSEPRGAGANEQYF.

CDR3 nucleotide sequence: TGCGCCAGCAGCTTGGGTGCGTTCCGGGGCTCCTATGGCTACACCTTC. As protein: CASSLGAFRGSYGYTF. This rearrangement joins TRBV5-1 to TRBJ1-2, with D maybe TRBD1 (5 bases). Germline values: CDR1 SGHRS, CDR2 YFSETQ. Trimming removed 0 bases at V and 4 bases at J, with 16 bases between. CDR3 size: 16 residues.